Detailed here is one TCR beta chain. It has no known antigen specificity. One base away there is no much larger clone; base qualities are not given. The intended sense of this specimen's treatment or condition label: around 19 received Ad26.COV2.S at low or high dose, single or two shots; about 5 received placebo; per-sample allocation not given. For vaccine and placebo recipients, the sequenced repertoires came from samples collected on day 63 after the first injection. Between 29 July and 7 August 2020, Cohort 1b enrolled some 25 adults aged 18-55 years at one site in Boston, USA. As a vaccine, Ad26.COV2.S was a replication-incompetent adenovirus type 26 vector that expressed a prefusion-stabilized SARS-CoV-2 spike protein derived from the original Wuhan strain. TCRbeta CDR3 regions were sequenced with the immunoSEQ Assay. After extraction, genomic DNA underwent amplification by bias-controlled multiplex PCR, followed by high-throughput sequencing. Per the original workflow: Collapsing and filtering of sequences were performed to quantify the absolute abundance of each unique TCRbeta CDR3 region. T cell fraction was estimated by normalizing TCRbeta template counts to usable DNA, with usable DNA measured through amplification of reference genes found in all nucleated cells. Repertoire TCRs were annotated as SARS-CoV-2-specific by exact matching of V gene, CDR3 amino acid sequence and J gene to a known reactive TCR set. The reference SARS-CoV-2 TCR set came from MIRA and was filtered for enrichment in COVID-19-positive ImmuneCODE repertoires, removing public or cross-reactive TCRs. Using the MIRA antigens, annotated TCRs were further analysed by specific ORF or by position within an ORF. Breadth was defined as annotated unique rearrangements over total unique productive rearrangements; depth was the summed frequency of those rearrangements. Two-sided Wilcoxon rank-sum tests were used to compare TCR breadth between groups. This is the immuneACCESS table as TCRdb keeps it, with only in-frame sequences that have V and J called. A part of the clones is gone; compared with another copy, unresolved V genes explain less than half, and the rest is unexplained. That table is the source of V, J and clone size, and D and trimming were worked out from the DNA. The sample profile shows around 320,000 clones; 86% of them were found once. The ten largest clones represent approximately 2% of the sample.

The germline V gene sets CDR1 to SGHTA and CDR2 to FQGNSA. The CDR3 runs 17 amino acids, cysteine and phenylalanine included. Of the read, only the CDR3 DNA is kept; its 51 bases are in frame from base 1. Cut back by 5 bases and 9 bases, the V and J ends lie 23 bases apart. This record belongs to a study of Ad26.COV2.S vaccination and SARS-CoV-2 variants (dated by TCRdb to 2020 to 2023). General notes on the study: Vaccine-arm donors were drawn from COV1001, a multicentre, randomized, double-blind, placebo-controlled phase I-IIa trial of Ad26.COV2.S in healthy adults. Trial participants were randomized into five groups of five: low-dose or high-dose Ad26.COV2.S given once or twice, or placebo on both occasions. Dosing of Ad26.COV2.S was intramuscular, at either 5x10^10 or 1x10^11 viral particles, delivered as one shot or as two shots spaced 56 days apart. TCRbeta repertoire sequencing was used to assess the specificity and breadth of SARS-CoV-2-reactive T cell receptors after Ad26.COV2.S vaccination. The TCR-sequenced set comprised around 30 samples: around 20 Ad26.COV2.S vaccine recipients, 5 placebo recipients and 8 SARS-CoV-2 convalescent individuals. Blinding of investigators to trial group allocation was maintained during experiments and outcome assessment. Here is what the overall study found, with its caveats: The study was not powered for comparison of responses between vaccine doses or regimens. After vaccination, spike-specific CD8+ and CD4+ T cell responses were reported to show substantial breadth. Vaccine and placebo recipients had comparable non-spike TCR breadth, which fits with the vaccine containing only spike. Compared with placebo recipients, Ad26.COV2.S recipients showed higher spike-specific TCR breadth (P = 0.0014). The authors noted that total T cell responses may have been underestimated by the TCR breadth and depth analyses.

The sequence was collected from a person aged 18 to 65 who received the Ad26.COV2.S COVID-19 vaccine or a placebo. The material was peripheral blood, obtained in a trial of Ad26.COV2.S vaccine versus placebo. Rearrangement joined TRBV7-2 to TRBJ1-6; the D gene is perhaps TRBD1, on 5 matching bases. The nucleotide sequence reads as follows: TGTGCCAGCAGCCGCAACTCAGGGTACGGGCGGGGTTCACCCCTCCACTTT. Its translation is CASSRNSGYGRGSPLHF. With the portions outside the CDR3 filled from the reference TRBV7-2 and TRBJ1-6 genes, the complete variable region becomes GAGVSQSPSNKVTEKGKDVELRCDPISGHTALYWYRQSLGQGLEFLIYFQGNSAPDKSGLPSDRFSAERTGGSVSTLTIQRTQQEDSAVYLCASSRNSGYGRGSPLHFGNGTRLTVT.